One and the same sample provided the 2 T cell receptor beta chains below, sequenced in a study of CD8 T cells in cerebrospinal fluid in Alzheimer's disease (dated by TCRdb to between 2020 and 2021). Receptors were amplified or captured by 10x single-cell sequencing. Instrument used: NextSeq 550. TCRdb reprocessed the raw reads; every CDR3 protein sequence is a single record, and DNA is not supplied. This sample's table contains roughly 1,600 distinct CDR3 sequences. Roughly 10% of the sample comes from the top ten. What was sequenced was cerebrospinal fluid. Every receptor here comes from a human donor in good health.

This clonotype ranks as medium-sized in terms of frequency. The CDR3 sequence: CSVGRGLPGELFF. V is TRBV29-1 and J is TRBJ2-2; lacking DNA, the TRBD1 call made by TCRdb goes unchecked. The CDR3 runs to 13 residues. Germline lookup yields CDR1 SQVTM and CDR2 ANQGSEA.

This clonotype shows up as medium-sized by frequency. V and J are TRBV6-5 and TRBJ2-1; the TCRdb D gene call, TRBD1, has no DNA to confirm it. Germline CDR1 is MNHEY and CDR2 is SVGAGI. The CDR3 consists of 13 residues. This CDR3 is CASHDREDNEQFF.